The 3 T cell receptor beta chains below were found in one sample sequenced in a study of vaccination effects on CD4 cells after COVID-19. Expansion with viral peptide pools was applied to antigen-specific CD4+ T cells by the ViraFEST assay prior to sequencing. Subsequent to a culture period of more than 8 days, CD4+ T cells were isolated. Subjects were given two BNT162b2 or mRNA-1273 vaccine doses. These receptors have no known antigen. Libraries were prepared by immunoSEQ multiplex PCR; TCRdb keeps only in-frame clonotypes and omits some of them. The sample records about 72,000 clones, 81% being singletons. The sample was CD4+ T cells from PBMCs cultured with HCoV-229E spike peptides, taken after COVID-19 vaccination. Source of these receptors: a human donor who received a COVID-19 vaccine.

The V gene is TRBV7-3, the J gene TRBJ2-2; D gene uncertain. V dropped 2 bases and J dropped 6 bases, with 13 bases sitting between them. Germline loops: CDR1 SGHTA, CDR2 FQGTGA. The CDR3 covers 15 residues. CDR3 sequence reads: CASSLLGFGPGELFF. The CDR3 nucleotides are TGTGCCAGCAGCTTATTGGGGTTCGGGCCCGGGGAGCTGTTTTTT.

V usage is TRBV27 and J usage is TRBJ1-1; 12 nucleotides line up with TRBD1. The CDR3 consists of 17 residues. The germline CDR1 and CDR2 sequences are MNHEY and SMNVEV (reference sequence). Trimming cost V 7 bases and J 4 bases; bases outside gene matches: 13. CDR3 protein: CASTNEFAGQGATEAFF. CDR3 nucleotide sequence: TGTGCCAGCACCAACGAGTTCGCGGGACAGGGGGCCACTGAAGCTTTCTTT.

The CDR3 reads CASSPPRWGGQAFF. CDR3 nucleotide sequence: TGTGCCAGCAGCCCCCCCCGCTGGGGCGGCCAAGCTTTCTTT. The rearrangement links TRBV9 to TRBJ1-1; D is perhaps TRBD1 (5 bases). CDR1 is SGDLS and CDR2 is YYNGEE in the germline V gene. The CDR3 loop spans 14 amino acids. Trimming shortened V by 4 bases and J by 9 bases, and 19 bases separated the two germline ends.